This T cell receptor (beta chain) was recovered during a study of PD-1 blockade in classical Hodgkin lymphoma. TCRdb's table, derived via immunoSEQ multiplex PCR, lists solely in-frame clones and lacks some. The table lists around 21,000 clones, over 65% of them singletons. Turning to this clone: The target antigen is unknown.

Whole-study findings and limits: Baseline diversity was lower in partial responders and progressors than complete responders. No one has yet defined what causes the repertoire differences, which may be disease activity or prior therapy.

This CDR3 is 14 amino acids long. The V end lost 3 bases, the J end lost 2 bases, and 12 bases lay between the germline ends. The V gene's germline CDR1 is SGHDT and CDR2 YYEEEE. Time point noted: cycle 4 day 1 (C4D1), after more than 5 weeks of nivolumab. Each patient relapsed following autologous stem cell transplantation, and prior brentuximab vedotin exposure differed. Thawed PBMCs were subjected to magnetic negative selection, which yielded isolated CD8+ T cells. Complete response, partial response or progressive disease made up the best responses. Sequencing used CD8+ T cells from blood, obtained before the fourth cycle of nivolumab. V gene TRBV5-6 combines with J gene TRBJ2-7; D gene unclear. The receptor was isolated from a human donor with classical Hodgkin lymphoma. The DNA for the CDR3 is TGTGCCAGCAGCTACCGGACGGGCCCCTACGAGCAGTACTTC. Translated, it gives CASSYRTGPYEQYF.